This T cell receptor (beta chain) was sequenced for a study of control samples from healthy donors and cancer patients. TCRdb's table, derived via immunoSEQ multiplex PCR, lists solely in-frame clones and lacks some. The sample consists of about 74,000 clones, roughly 90% of them appearing once. CDR1 is SGHVS, CDR2 FNYEAQ, per germline. The CDR3 totals 14 residues. Trimming at V came to 5 bases and at J to 3 bases, leaving 5 bases not matched to a gene. The source of this sequence is a woman in her forties or fifties in good health. The chain couples TRBV7-6 to TRBJ1-1, with 8 bases lining up with TRBD1. Sample: blood. This chain's CDR3 is CASSIGQGDTEAFF. The DNA of the CDR3 is TGTGCCAGCAGCATCGGACAGGGTGACACTGAAGCTTTCTTT.